The source of this T cell receptor (beta chain) is a study of T cells in Graves' hyperthyroidism and ophthalmopathy. It was RNA transcripts that yielded the amplified TCR beta CDR3 regions. A set of HTBI primers served as the primers for a first-round RT-PCR of the TCR CDR3. A single record per CDR3 protein comes from TCRdb applying MiXCR to the multiplex PCR reads. In the table there are over 350,000 distinct CDR3 sequences, 11% to 15% of which are singletons. Of note for this clonotype: What it binds is not known. The germline gene is not matched at one end of the junction; a read error may be the cause.

Overall study results and limits: Also found in blood were most expanded thyroid clonotypes above 0.001.

The sample was blood. This TCR derives from a man aged 50 to 60 with Graves' ophthalmopathy.

This chain's CDR3 is CAISGRGSTDTRYF. For the CDR3, the DNA is TGTGCCATCAGTGGGAGAGGGAGCACAGATACGCGGTATTTT. This chain links TRBV10-3 with TRBJ2-3, with D possibly TRBD2 on 5 matching bases. In germline, CDR1 is ENHRY, CDR2 SYGVKD. The CDR3 contains 14 residues.